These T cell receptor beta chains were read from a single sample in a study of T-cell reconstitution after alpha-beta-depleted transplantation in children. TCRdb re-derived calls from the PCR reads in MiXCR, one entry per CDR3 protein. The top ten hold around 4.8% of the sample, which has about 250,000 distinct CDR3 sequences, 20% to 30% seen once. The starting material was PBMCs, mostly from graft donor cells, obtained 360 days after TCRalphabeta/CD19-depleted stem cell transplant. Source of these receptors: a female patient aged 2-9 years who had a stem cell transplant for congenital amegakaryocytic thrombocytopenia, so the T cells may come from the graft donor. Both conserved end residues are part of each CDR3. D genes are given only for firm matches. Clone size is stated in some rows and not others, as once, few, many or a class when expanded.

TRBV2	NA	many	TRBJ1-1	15	TGTGCCAGCAGGGTCAGACAGGCCATGAACACTGAAGCTTTCTTT	CASRVRQAMNTEAFF
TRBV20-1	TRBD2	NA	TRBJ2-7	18	TGCAGTGCTAGAAAGGGACTAGCGGGAGTCCCCATCCCCTACGAGCAGTACTTC	CSARKGLAGVPIPYEQYF
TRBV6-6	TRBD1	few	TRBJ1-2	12	TGTGCCAGCAGTTACTCGGACAGGGTTTGCACCTTC	CASSYSDRVCTF
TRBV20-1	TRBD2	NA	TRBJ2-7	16	TGCAGTGCTAGAGATTTAGGGGGACTAGCGGGAAGCGAGCAGTACTTC	CSARDLGGLAGSEQYF
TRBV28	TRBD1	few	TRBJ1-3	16	TGTGCCAGCAGTGACCGGGACAGGGGAACTGGAAACACCATATATTTT	CASSDRDRGTGNTIYF
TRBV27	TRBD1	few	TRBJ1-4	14	TGTGCCAGCAGGGGGACAGGGAAGGGTGAAAAACTGTTTTTT	CASRGTGKGEKLFF
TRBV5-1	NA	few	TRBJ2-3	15	TGCGCCAGCAGTCAACTCGGGGGCGGCACAGATACGCAGTATTTT	CASSQLGGGTDTQYF
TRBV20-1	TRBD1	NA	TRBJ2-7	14	TGCAGTGCCCATCGAGACAGGGGAACCTACGAGCAGTACTTC	CSAHRDRGTYEQYF
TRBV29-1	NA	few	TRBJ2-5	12	TGCAGCGTTGTTTCGGTCGGAGAGACCCAGTACTTC	CSVVSVGETQYF
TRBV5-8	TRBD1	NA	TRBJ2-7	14	TGTGCCAGCAGCTTACGACAGGGGTTAGACGAGCAGTACTTC	CASSLRQGLDEQYF
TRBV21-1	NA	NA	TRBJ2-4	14	TGTGCCAGTAAGCCACGGACTGATGAGGGGTTAGAGTACTTC	CASKPRTDEGLEYF
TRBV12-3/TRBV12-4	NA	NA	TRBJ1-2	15	TGTGCCAGCAGTTTAGCGACGGCAGGTTTCTATGGCTACACCTTC	CASSLATAGFYGYTF
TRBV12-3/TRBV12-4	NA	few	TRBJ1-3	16	TGTGCCAGCAACAGAAGGGCGACAGGCGGTGGAAACACCATATATTTT	CASNRRATGGGNTIYF
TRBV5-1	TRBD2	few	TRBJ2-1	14	TGCGCCAGCAGCTTAACGGGAGGGCGAGATGAGCAGTTCTTC	CASSLTGGRDEQFF
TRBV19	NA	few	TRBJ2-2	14	TGTGCCAGTAGTATACTTCCCAGCTTCGGGGAGCTGTTTTTT	CASSILPSFGELFF
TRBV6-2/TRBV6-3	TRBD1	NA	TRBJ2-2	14	TGTGCCAGCAGTGGGACAGTCACGACCGGGGAGCTGTTTTTT	CASSGTVTTGELFF
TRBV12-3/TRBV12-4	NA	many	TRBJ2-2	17	TGTGCCAGCAGCAACGGAGAATTCGCTGCGAACACCGGGGAGCTGTTTTTT	CASSNGEFAANTGELFF
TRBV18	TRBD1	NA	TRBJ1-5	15	TGTGCCAGCTCAGCCTCCGGGACAGGAGGACAGCCCCAGCATTTT	CASSASGTGGQPQHF
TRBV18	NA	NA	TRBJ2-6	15	TGTGCCAGTTTTCAAAGGGACTCTGGGGCCAACGTCCTGACTTTC	CASFQRDSGANVLTF
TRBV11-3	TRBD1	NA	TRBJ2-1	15	TGTGCCAGCAGCTCTCGACAGGGTGATAAGGATGAGCAGTTCTTC	CASSSRQGDKDEQFF
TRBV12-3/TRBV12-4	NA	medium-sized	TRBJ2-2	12	TGTGCCAGCAGGTGGTCAGGCGGGGAGCTGTTTTTT	CASRWSGGELFF
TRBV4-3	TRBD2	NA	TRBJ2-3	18	TGCGCCAGCAGCCAGGAACTATCAGCGGGGGCCAGCACAGATACGCAGTATTTT	CASSQELSAGASTDTQYF
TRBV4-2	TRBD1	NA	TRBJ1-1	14	TGTGCCAGCAGCCAAGACTGGACAGGGTCTGAAGCTTTCTTT	CASSQDWTGSEAFF
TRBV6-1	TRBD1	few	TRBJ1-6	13	TGTGCCAGCAGTCGACAGGGAAATTCACCCCTCCACTTT	CASSRQGNSPLHF
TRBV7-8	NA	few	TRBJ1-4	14	TGTGCCAGCAGCTTCACGGGAACTAATGAAAAACTGTTTTTT	CASSFTGTNEKLFF
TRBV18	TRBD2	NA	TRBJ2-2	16	TGTGCCAGCTCACCAGAACTAGCGGAGCGCCCCGAGGAGCTGTTTTTT	CASSPELAERPEELFF
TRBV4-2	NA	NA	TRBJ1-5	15	TGTGCCAGCAGCCAAGACTGGGGGCCTAGTCAGCCCCAGCATTTT	CASSQDWGPSQPQHF
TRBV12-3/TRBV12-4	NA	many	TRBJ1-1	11	TGTGCCAGCAGCTCCGGGGGTGGGGCTTTCTTT	CASSSGGGAFF
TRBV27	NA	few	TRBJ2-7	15	TGTGCCAGCAGTTTATCGTTTCAGGGGATCTACGAGCAGTACTTC	CASSLSFQGIYEQYF
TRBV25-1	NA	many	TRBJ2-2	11	TGTGCCAGCGGTTTTCCCGGGGAGCTGTTTTTT	CASGFPGELFF
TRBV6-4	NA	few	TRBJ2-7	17	TGTGCCAGCAGTGACTTTTATATGAGGGGACCCTACTACGAGCAGTACTTC	CASSDFYMRGPYYEQYF
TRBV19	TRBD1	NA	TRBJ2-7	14	TGTGCCAGTAGTCCACAGGGGTACTCCTACGAGCAGTACTTC	CASSPQGYSYEQYF
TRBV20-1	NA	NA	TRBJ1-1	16	TGCAGTGCTCCCCGGGCGGGGGGGCGTTATATCACTGAAGCTTTCTTT	CSAPRAGGRYITEAFF
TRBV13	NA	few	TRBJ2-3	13	TGTGCCAGCAGCTTAGAACGGACAGATACGCAGTATTTT	CASSLERTDTQYF
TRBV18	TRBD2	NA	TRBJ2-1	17	TGTGCCAGCTCACCACTAGGACTAGCGGGGCACTACAATGAGCAGTTCTTC	CASSPLGLAGHYNEQFF
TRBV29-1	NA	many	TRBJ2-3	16	TGCAGCGTTGGCCCTCAACCAGGGGCCTCCACAGATACGCAGTATTTT	CSVGPQPGASTDTQYF
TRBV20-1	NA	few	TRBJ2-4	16	TGCAGTGCTAGAGATCCGGGATACCTAGCCAAAAACATTCAGTACTTC	CSARDPGYLAKNIQYF
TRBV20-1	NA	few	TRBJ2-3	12	TGCAGTGTAAATTCCCACACAGATACGCAGTATTTT	CSVNSHTDTQYF
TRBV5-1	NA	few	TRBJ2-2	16	TGCGCCAGCAGCCCTACCAAGGGAGCTAAGACCGGGGAGCTGTTTTTT	CASSPTKGAKTGELFF
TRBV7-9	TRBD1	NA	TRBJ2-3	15	TGTGCCAGCAGGGACCGGGACAGAAACACAGATACGCAGTATTTT	CASRDRDRNTDTQYF